This paragraph reports one T cell receptor beta chain. The PCR used 60 Vbeta and 13 Jbeta primers. Assay used: immunoSEQ multiplex PCR; TCRdb lists only in-frame clones, some missing. The sample consists of some 180,000 clones, more than 75% of them appearing once. This sample stems from a study of cytomegalovirus exposure and HLA in healthy donors. In germline, CDR1 is GTSNPN, CDR2 SVGIG (reference sequence). V was pared by 3 bases and J by 8 bases, with 9 bases of the junction left unmatched. The CDR3 loop spans 14 amino acids. The sequenced material came from PBMCs. The J gene is TRBJ2-4, the V gene TRBV30; 8 bases agree with TRBD1. The TCR originated in a woman aged 25-40 years in good health and CMV-seropositive. In nucleotides, the CDR3 is TGTGCCTGGAGCGGCCAGGGGGCTTGGGACATTCAGTACTTC. Translated, it gives CAWSGQGAWDIQYF.